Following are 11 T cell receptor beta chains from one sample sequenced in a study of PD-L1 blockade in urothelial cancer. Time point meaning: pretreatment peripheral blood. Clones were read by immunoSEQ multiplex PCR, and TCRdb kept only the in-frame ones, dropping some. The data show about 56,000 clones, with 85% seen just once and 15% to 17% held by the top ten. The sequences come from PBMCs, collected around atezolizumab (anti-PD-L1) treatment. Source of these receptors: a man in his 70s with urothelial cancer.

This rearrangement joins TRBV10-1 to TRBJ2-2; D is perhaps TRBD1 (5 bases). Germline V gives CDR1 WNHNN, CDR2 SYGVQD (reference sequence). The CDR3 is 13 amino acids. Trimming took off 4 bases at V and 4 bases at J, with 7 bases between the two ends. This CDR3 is CASSGQLTGELFF. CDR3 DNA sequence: TGCGCCAGCAGTGGACAGCTCACCGGGGAGCTGTTTTTT.

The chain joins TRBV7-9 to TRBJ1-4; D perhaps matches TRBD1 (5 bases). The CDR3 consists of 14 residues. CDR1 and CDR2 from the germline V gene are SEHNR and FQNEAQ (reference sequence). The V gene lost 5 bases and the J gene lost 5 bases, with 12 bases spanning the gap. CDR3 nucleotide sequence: TGTGCCAGCAGCCTCGGGGGGGGAAATGAAAAACTGTTTTTT. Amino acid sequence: CASSLGGGNEKLFF.

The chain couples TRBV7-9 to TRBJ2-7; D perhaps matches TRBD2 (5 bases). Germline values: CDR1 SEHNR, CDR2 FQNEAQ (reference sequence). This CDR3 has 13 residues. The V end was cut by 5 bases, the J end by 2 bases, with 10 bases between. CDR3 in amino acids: CASSPGIPYEQYF. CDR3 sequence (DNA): TGTGCCAGCAGCCCCGGGATCCCCTACGAGCAGTACTTC.

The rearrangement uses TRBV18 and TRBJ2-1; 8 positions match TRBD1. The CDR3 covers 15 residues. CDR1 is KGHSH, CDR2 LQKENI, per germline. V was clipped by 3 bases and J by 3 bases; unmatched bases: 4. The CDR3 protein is CASSPTTGVYNEQFF. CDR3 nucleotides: TGTGCCAGCTCACCGACGACAGGGGTCTACAATGAGCAGTTCTTC. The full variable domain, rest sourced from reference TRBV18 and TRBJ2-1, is NAGVMQNPRHLVRRRGQEARLRCSPMKGHSHVYWYRQLPEEGLKFMVYLQKENIIDESGMPKERFSAEFPKEGPSILRIQQVVRGDSAAYFCASSPTTGVYNEQFFGPGTRLTVL.

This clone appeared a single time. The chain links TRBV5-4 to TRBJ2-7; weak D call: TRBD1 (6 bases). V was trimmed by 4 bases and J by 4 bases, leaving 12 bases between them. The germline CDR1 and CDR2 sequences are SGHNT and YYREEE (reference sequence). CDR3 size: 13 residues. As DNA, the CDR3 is TGTGCCAGCAGCCTGAACAGGGATTACGAGCAGTACTTC. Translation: CASSLNRDYEQYF.

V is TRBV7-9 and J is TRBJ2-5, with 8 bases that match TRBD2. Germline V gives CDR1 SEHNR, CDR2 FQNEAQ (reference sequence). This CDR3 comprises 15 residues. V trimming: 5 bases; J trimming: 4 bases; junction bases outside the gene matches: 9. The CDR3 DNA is TGTGCCAGCAGCCAGGGGTTAGCGGGAATAGAGACCCAGTACTTC. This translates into CASSQGLAGIETQYF.

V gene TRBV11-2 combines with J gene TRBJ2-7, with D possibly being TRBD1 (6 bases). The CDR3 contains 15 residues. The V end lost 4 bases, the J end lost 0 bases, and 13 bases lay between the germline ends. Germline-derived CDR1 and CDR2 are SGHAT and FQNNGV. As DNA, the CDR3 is TGTGCCAGCAGCTCAATACAGGGAAGCTCCTACGAGCAGTACTTC. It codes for CASSSIQGSSYEQYF.

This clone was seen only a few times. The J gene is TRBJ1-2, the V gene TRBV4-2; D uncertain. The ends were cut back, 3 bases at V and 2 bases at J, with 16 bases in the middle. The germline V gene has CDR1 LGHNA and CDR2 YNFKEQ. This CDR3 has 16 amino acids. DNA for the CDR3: TGTGCCAGCAGCCATTCCACCCGAGAATGGAACTATGGCTACACCTTC. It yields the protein CASSHSTREWNYGYTF.

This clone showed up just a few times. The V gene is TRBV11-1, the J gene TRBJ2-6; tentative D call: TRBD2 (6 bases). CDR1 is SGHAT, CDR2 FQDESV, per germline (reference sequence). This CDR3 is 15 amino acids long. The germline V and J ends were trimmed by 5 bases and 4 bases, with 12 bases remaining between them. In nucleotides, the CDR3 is TGTGCCAGCAGCCGAGGAGGGGCCGGGGCCAACGTCCTGACTTTC. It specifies CASSRGGAGANVLTF. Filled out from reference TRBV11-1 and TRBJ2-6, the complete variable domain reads EAEVAQSPRYKITEKSQAVAFWCDPISGHATLYWYRQILGQGPELLVQFQDESVVDDSQLPKDRFSAERLKGVDSTLKIQPAELGDSAMYLCASSRGGAGANVLTFGAGSRLTVL.

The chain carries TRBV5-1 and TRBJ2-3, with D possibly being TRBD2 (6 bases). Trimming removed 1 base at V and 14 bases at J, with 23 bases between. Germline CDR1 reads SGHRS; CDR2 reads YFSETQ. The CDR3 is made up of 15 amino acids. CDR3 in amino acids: CASSLSAGSGRYAYF. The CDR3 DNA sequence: TGCGCCAGCAGCTTGTCGGCGGGATCTGGGAGATACGCGTATTTT.

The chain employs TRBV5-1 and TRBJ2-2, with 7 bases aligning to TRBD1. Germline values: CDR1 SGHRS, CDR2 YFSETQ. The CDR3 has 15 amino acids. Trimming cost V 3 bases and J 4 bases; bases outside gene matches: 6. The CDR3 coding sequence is TGCGCCAGCAGCTCTGGACAGGAGCGCACCGGGGAGCTGTTTTTT. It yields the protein CASSSGQERTGELFF.